This T cell receptor beta chain was captured in a study of T cells in Graves' hyperthyroidism and ophthalmopathy. The TCR beta CDR3 regions underwent amplification using RNA transcripts as the source. A first-round RT-PCR of the TCR CDR3 used the HTBI primer set. TCRdb processed the multiplex PCR reads anew with MiXCR; each CDR3 protein has one entry. The profile shows roughly 200,000 distinct CDR3 sequences, around 20% of them singletons. Graves' hyperthyroidism was deemed stable given no ophthalmopathy progression within 18 months. The diagnoses drew upon clinical symptoms, serum thyroxine and TRAb, thyroid ultrasound and orbital computed tomography. This CDR3 region has 14 residues. Germline V gives CDR1 SGHRS, CDR2 YFSETQ. Trimming removed 4 bases from V and 2 bases from J, with 12 bases in between.

The sample was blood. The chain carries TRBV5-1 and TRBJ1-1; no clear D. This TCR was recovered from a man between 35 and 55 years old with Graves' hyperthyroidism. CDR3 sequence reads: CASSVVGDNTEAFF. The DNA for the CDR3 is TGCGCCAGCAGCGTGGTGGGCGATAACACTGAAGCTTTCTTT.